Each of the 29 T cell receptor beta chains below was sequenced from the same sample in a study of CXCR3-negative and CXCR3-positive naive CD8 T cells. UMI-labeled 5' RACE yielded the TRB cDNA libraries. One entry per CDR3 protein, without DNA, is what TCRdb gives after re-calling the 5' RACE reads. The table lists 35,000 to 40,000 distinct CDR3 sequences. Sequenced input: memory CD8+ T cells from blood. The receptors come from a human donor in good health. Some clones in this sample may be carry-over from other donors' samples.

The chain carries TRBV20-1 and TRBJ2-2. CDR3 length equals 18 residues. Germline CDR1 is DFQATT and CDR2 is SNEGSKA (reference sequence). The CDR3 here is CSAREAKGFVGDTGELFF.

The rearrangement joins TRBV27 to TRBJ2-1; the D gene TCRdb calls, TRBD2, cannot be checked with no DNA. The CDR3 is made up of 15 amino acids. Germline V lookup: CDR1 MNHEY, CDR2 SMNVEV (reference sequence). The CDR3 sequence is CASSSGLSSYNEQFF.

The genes are TRBV27 and TRBJ1-2. Germline V gene data show CDR1 as MNHEY and CDR2 as SMNVEV (reference sequence). CDR3 length: 11 residues. CDR3 protein: CASSSGGGYTF.

The chain combines TRBV9 with TRBJ2-7. The CDR3 spans 15 residues. The germline V gene has CDR1 SGDLS and CDR2 YYNGEE. The CDR3 sequence is CASSVGVSHSYEQYF.

The rearrangement uses TRBV5-5 and TRBJ2-1. Germline CDR1 is SGHKS and CDR2 is YYEKEE (reference sequence). This CDR3 has 12 amino acids. The CDR3 sequence: CASSLFANEQFF.

This chain uses TRBV20-1 with TRBJ2-1; absent DNA, TCRdb's TRBD2 call cannot be checked. The CDR3 is 18 residues long. In germline, CDR1 is DFQATT, CDR2 SNEGSKA (reference sequence). This CDR3 reads CSARDIGLASTSYNEQFF.

This chain uses TRBV5-5 with TRBJ2-1. Germline CDR1 reads SGHKS; CDR2 reads YYEKEE (reference sequence). The CDR3 length is 16 residues. The CDR3 sequence: CASSFWSGRVPNEQFF.

The gene calls are TRBV7-8 and TRBJ1-1. The CDR3 loop spans 14 amino acids. Germline V gene sequence: CDR1 SGHVS, CDR2 FQNEAQ. CDR3 amino acids: CASSMDLSYTEAFF.

The CDR3 protein is CASSEGYQETQYF. The chain carries TRBV5-1 and TRBJ2-5. The CDR3 runs to 13 residues. The V gene's germline CDR1 is SGHRS and CDR2 YFSETQ.

The J gene is TRBJ1-2, the V gene TRBV28. This CDR3 contains 12 residues. The germline V gene has CDR1 MDHEN and CDR2 SYDVKM. Here the CDR3 reads CASSFTNYGYTF.

This chain uses TRBV6-5 with TRBJ2-7; TCRdb names TRBD1, which stays unverified in the absence of DNA. The CDR3 runs 13 residues. Germline assignment: CDR1 MNHEY and CDR2 SVGAGI. The CDR3 sequence is CASGSPEGYEQHF.

The chain carries TRBV7-9 and TRBJ1-4; TCRdb outputs TRBD1, but without DNA this stays unchecked. The CDR3 is made up of 15 amino acids. Looked up from germline, CDR1 is SEHNR and CDR2 is FQNEAQ (reference sequence). The CDR3 region is CASSPNRGHNEKLFF.

The genes are TRBV27 and TRBJ2-7; TCRdb returns TRBD2, unconfirmable since there is no DNA. CDR1 and CDR2 from the germline V gene are MNHEY and SMNVEV (reference sequence). This CDR3 spans 13 amino acids. CDR3 sequence reads: CASRAGIRYEQYF.

This rearrangement joins TRBV7-6 to TRBJ2-7; TCRdb reports TRBD2, a call that lacks DNA to check it against. The CDR3 length is 11 residues. The germline V gene encodes CDR1 SGHVS and CDR2 FNYEAQ. The CDR3 protein is CATGAGLEQYF.

The chain combines TRBV29-1 with TRBJ1-2; there is no DNA to check the TCRdb D call of TRBD1. The germline gives CDR1 SQVTM, CDR2 ANQGSEA. The CDR3 is 13 residues long. The CDR3 sequence is CSVRTGERYGYTF.

The chain recombines TRBV2 with TRBJ2-1; the D call from TCRdb, TRBD1, cannot be confirmed without DNA. From germline, CDR1 is SNHLY and CDR2 FYNNEI. This CDR3 is built from 15 residues. CDR3 region: CASRSFRGTYNEQFF.

This sequence joins TRBV13 and TRBJ1-5. Germline CDR1 and CDR2: PRHDT and FYEKMQ (reference sequence). This CDR3 is 12 amino acids long. The CDR3 spells CASSLGSQPQHF.

V and J are TRBV4-1 and TRBJ2-1; the D gene TCRdb calls, TRBD1, cannot be checked with no DNA. The germline V gene has CDR1 MGHRA and CDR2 YSYEKL. This CDR3 spans 13 amino acids. The CDR3 spells CASSQELAPPEFF.

The V gene is TRBV12-3 or TRBV12-4, the J gene TRBJ2-5; TCRdb's D call of TRBD2 is untestable without DNA. The CDR3 totals 14 residues. CDR3: CASSRTSGRETQYF.

The chain joins TRBV13 to TRBJ2-1; no DNA is available, so the TRBD2 call from TCRdb remains unchecked. The CDR3 extends over 12 amino acids. Germline V CDR1 and CDR2: PRHDT, FYEKMQ (reference sequence). The CDR3: CASSFRAPEQFF.

The chain recombines TRBV29-1 with TRBJ2-5; TCRdb outputs TRBD2, but without DNA this stays unchecked. This CDR3 region has 14 residues. CDR1 SQVTM and CDR2 ANQGSEA come from the germline V gene. This CDR3 is CSVLLADHQETQYF.

The chain has TRBV5-6 and TRBJ2-1; the TCRdb call, TRBD1, lacks DNA for checking. Germline V lookup: CDR1 SGHDT, CDR2 YYEEEE. The CDR3 totals 16 residues. The CDR3 protein is CASSFGTGISYNEQFF.

The chain recombines TRBV28 with TRBJ2-2; the TCRdb call, TRBD2, lacks DNA for checking. CDR1 is MDHEN and CDR2 is SYDVKM in the germline V gene. CDR3 length: 15 amino acids. The CDR3 spells CASSQTSGDFEELFF.

V gene TRBV11-3 combines with J gene TRBJ2-1; TCRdb names TRBD1, which stays unverified in the absence of DNA. The CDR3 spans 16 residues. Germline V gives CDR1 SGHNT, CDR2 YENEEA. The CDR3 sequence is CASSLGPPSSYNEQFF.

The chain recombines TRBV24-1 with TRBJ2-3. The V gene's germline CDR1 is KGHDR and CDR2 SFDVKD. This CDR3 contains 13 residues. This CDR3 is CATSDLNTDTQYF.

This chain connects TRBV29-1 to TRBJ2-5; without DNA, the TCRdb call of TRBD2 cannot be checked. Germline-derived CDR1 and CDR2 are SQVTM and ANQGSEA. This CDR3 is 11 amino acids long. CDR3 region: CSVDGEETQYF.

The chain joins TRBV24-1 to TRBJ2-5; TCRdb outputs TRBD1, but without DNA this stays unchecked. This CDR3 contains 18 residues. The V gene's germline CDR1 is KGHDR and CDR2 SFDVKD. CDR3 in amino acids: CATSDRMGKKGDLETQYF.

V gene TRBV6-5 combines with J gene TRBJ2-3; checking the TCRdb D call of TRBD2 is not possible without DNA. The CDR3 is made up of 21 amino acids. Germline values: CDR1 MNHEY, CDR2 SVGAGI. CDR3 sequence reads: CASSYSSPSLGLAESTDTQYF.

V gene TRBV7-9 combines with J gene TRBJ2-6; TCRdb lists TRBD1, though no DNA is available to test this call. This CDR3 region has 15 residues. Germline CDR1 and CDR2: SEHNR and FQNEAQ (reference sequence). The chain's CDR3 is CASSRDISGANVLTF.